This TCR beta chain was captured in a study of blood T cell repertoires in COVID-19. On the study more broadly: Sample material is recorded as cDNA or gDNA derived from T cells, B-cell-depleted T cells, or PBMCs.

V shed 2 bases and J shed 8 bases, with 12 bases lying between them. Germline-derived CDR1 and CDR2 are MDHEN and SYDVKM. The CDR3 is made up of 13 amino acids. The authors' processing: Estimation of nucleated cell counts relied on the amplification of reference gene primers. The data were produced by immunoSEQ multiplex PCR, yet TCRdb's version contains in-frame clones alone and is incomplete. The DNA gave D and trimming, while V, J and clone size come from that table. Of 400,000 to 550,000 clones detected, 80% to 90% appear once; the ten largest clones hold 4.3%. Specimen: peripheral blood. The sequence was obtained from a woman in her 30s with acute or convalescent COVID-19. This chain links TRBV28 with TRBJ1-2, with a weak D call TRBD1 (5 bases). CDR3 region: CASSLPPGFGYTF. CDR3 in DNA: TGTGCCAGCAGTTTACCTCCAGGGTTCGGCTACACCTTC.